The 26 T cell receptor beta chains below come from one sample, sequenced in a study of memory CD4+ T cells and cytomegalovirus serostatus. The sort gate was single viable CD3+CD4+CD8-CD45RO+ cells for memory CD4+ T cells. Using immunoSEQ multiplex PCR, the repertoire was profiled, and TCRdb retains in-frame clones only, with some absent. The sample lists 55,000 to 75,000 clones, around 83% occurring once. Sequenced input: memory CD4+ T cells from blood. Every receptor here comes from an adult in good health and CMV-seronegative.

The table lists this clone with a count of one. The chain recombines TRBV2 with TRBJ1-3; 11 nucleotides align to TRBD1. The CDR3 totals 15 residues. The junction had 3 bases not matched to a gene; V was cut back by 5 bases and J by 3 bases. The germline CDR1 and CDR2 sequences are SNHLY and FYNNEI. This CDR3 reads CASSRTGGSGNTIYF. In DNA form, the CDR3 reads TGTGCCAGCAGTCGGACAGGGGGCAGTGGAAACACCATATATTTT. Combining the CDR3 with reference TRBV2 and TRBJ1-3 gives the whole variable domain EPEVTQTPSHQVTQMGQEVILRCVPISNHLYFYWYRQILGQKVEFLVSFYNNEISEKSEIFDDQFSVERPDGSNFTLKIRSTKLEDSAMYFCASSRTGGSGNTIYFGEGSWLTVV.

The chain links TRBV2 to TRBJ2-7; no definite D call. The V and J ends lost 4 bases and 0 bases respectively, with 10 bases between them. Germline V gene sequence: CDR1 SNHLY, CDR2 FYNNEI. The CDR3 extends over 14 amino acids. The CDR3 is CASSVALSSYEQYF. In DNA, the CDR3 is TGTGCCAGCAGTGTGGCCCTGAGCTCCTACGAGCAGTACTTC.

The chain combines TRBV7-2 with TRBJ2-5; weak D call: TRBD2 (5 bases). This CDR3 region has 14 residues. Germline lookup yields CDR1 SGHTA and CDR2 FQGNSA. V was shortened by 0 bases and J by 7 bases, with 12 bases between the two germline ends. The CDR3 here is CASSLASGSGTQYF. The CDR3 nucleotides are TGTGCCAGCAGCTTAGCGAGCGGCTCGGGGACCCAGTACTTC.

This clone rates as medium-sized. The chain joins TRBV4-1 to TRBJ2-7; the D call may be TRBD1 or TRBD2 (5 bases each). CDR3 length: 18 residues. V was clipped by 3 bases and J by 3 bases, with 24 bases between them. Germline V gene sequence: CDR1 MGHRA, CDR2 YSYEKL. The CDR3 nucleotides read TGCGCCAGCAGCCAGATACAACCCCGGGACGGATCGGTCTACGAGCAGTACTTC. Translated: CASSQIQPRDGSVYEQYF.

A single count supports this clone. The CDR3 here is CASSENGRYYGYTF. Here the CDR3 DNA reads TGTGCCAGCAGTGAAAACGGACGGTACTATGGCTACACCTTC. This chain connects TRBV6-1 to TRBJ1-2, with D hard to call. Trimming removed 2 bases from V and 3 bases from J, with 10 bases in between. Germline assignment: CDR1 MNHNS and CDR2 SASEGT. The CDR3 loop spans 14 amino acids.

The chain uses TRBV7-2 and TRBJ2-1; no definite D call. Looked up from germline, CDR1 is SGHTA and CDR2 is FQGNSA. V gave up 5 bases and J gave up 10 bases, with 12 bases separating them. The length of the CDR3 is 12 residues. The CDR3 region is CASSPTLREQFF. The DNA for the CDR3 is TGTGCCAGCAGCCCGACATTGAGAGAGCAGTTCTTC. Looking up the rest from reference TRBV7-2 and TRBJ2-1 gives the full variable domain: GAGVSQSPSNKVTEKGKDVELRCDPISGHTALYWYRQSLGQGLEFLIYFQGNSAPDKSGLPSDRFSAERTGGSVSTLTIQRTQQEDSAVYLCASSPTLREQFFGPGTRLTVL.

This clone has just a few counts. This chain connects TRBV5-5 to TRBJ2-3; 9 nucleotides line up with TRBD1. With V trimmed by 4 bases and J by 2 bases, 11 bases remained unmatched. This CDR3 region has 17 residues. CDR1 and CDR2 from the germline V gene are SGHKS and YYEKEE (reference sequence). The CDR3 sequence is CASSPRTGEDLTDTQYF. In DNA, the CDR3 is TGTGCCAGCAGCCCCCGGACAGGGGAGGACCTCACAGATACGCAGTATTTT.

The chain combines TRBV30 with TRBJ1-4; TRBD1 might be the D (5 bases). The V gene's germline CDR1 is GTSNPN and CDR2 SVGIG (reference sequence). Between the trimmed V and J ends, which lost 4 bases and 2 bases, there was a span of 11 bases. The CDR3 spans 14 residues. The chain's CDR3 is CAWKGGATNEKLFF. The DNA of the CDR3 is TGTGCCTGGAAGGGAGGGGCTACTAATGAAAAACTGTTTTTT.

This clone was seen a single time. The rearrangement joins TRBV30 to TRBJ2-4, with 12 bases that match TRBD1. This CDR3 contains 13 residues. The ends lost 0 bases at V and 16 bases at J; junction bases unmatched: 7. Per the germline V gene, CDR1 is GTSNPN and CDR2 is SVGIG (reference sequence). The CDR3 DNA is TGTGCCTGGAGTGTAGGGACAGGGGGCTTCCCCTACTTC. It encodes CAWSVGTGGFPYF. The whole variable domain, filled in from reference TRBV30 and TRBJ2-4, reads SQTIHQWPATLVQPVGSPLSLECTVEGTSNPNLYWYRQAAGRGLQLLFYSVGIGQISSEVPQNLSASRPQDRQFILSSKKLLLSDSGFYLCAWSVGTGGFPYFGAGTRLSVL.

This chain connects TRBV28 to TRBJ1-1; D unresolved. Per germline, CDR1 MDHEN and CDR2 SYDVKM. V was clipped by 5 bases and J by 2 bases, with 12 bases between them. The CDR3 runs to 14 residues. CDR3 region: CASSLAGFNTEAFF. The CDR3 region has the DNA TGTGCCAGCAGTCTGGCGGGATTCAACACTGAAGCTTTCTTT.

The V call is TRBV4-1, the J call TRBJ2-7, with TRBD1 matching over 9 bases. The germline V gene encodes CDR1 MGHRA and CDR2 YSYEKL. V lost 4 bases to trimming and J lost 2 bases; unmatched junction nucleotides: 24. The CDR3 runs to 21 residues. As DNA, the CDR3 is TGCGCCAGCAGCCGAGTTACCCCGGGACAGGGAACCTCCGGGAGAACCTACGAGCAGTACTTC. It translates to CASSRVTPGQGTSGRTYEQYF.

The rearrangement links TRBV2 to TRBJ1-5; 8 bases are a match to TRBD1. Trimming took 6 bases from V and 7 from J; bases not matched to a gene: 11. Germline V gene lookup returns CDR1 SNHLY and CDR2 FYNNEI. The CDR3 contains 15 residues. This CDR3 is CASRFRQGQGQPQHF. The CDR3 DNA follows: TGTGCCAGCAGGTTTAGACAGGGGCAGGGACAGCCCCAGCATTTT.

This clone has a handful of counts. The chain is built from TRBV2 and TRBJ2-7; 9 nucleotides match TRBD1. Looked up from germline, CDR1 is SNHLY and CDR2 is FYNNEI. J lost 3 bases, V lost 7 bases, and 7 bases had no gene match. This CDR3 spans 14 amino acids. In nucleotides, the CDR3 is TGTGCCAGCACTGGGACAGGGAACCTCTACGAGCAGTACTTC. This gives the protein CASTGTGNLYEQYF.

This clone was seen more than once but under ten times. The chain combines TRBV11-2 with TRBJ2-2; D remains unclear. From germline, CDR1 is SGHAT and CDR2 FQNNGV. The CDR3 consists of 12 residues. Trimming took off 3 bases at V and 5 bases at J, with 4 bases between the two ends. This CDR3 is CASSFATGELFF. Written as DNA, the CDR3 is TGTGCCAGCAGCTTTGCGACCGGGGAGCTGTTTTTT.

The rearrangement joins TRBV28 to TRBJ2-5; no clear D. TRBJ2-7 explains the end of the DNA better; the J call may be wrong. The CDR3 contains 11 residues. Germline lookup yields CDR1 MDHEN and CDR2 SYDVKM. CDR3 in DNA: TGTGCCAGCAGTTTACTTAACGAGCAGTACTTC. It specifies CASSLLNEQYF.

This chain uses TRBV29-1 with TRBJ1-5; D gene ambiguous. From germline, CDR1 is SQVTM and CDR2 ANQGSEA. V was clipped by 4 bases and J by 4 bases, with 8 bases between them. CDR3 size: 12 residues. The CDR3 loop is CSVGAPNQPQHF. For the CDR3, the DNA is TGCAGCGTTGGGGCCCCAAATCAGCCCCAGCATTTT.

V usage is TRBV28 and J usage is TRBJ2-3; D remains unclear. CDR3 length: 12 amino acids. Trimming left V 6 bases short and J 3 bases short, with 7 bases between. Germline V lookup: CDR1 MDHEN, CDR2 SYDVKM. For the CDR3, the DNA is TGTGCCAGCAGCCCTGGGACAGATACGCAGTATTTT. Protein sequence: CASSPGTDTQYF.

The chain couples TRBV4-1 to TRBJ2-7, with D possibly TRBD2 on 7 matching bases. V gave up 1 base and J gave up 2 bases, with 18 bases separating them. Germline values: CDR1 MGHRA, CDR2 YSYEKL. This CDR3 region has 17 residues. CDR3 coding DNA: TGCGCCAGCAGCCAAGGTTCCGGGGGGCACCAAACCTACGAGCAGTACTTC. Encoded protein: CASSQGSGGHQTYEQYF.

V and J are TRBV6-4 and TRBJ2-3; D may correspond to TRBD1 or TRBD2 (5 bases each). Germline loops: CDR1 MRHNA, CDR2 SNTAGT. CDR3 length: 14 residues. Deletions cut 6 bases from V and 1 base from J, with 11 bases between. CDR3 loop: CASRRDGRTDTQYF. CDR3 coding DNA: TGTGCCAGCAGACGGGACGGACGCACAGATACGCAGTATTTT.

The chain is built from TRBV5-6 and TRBJ2-5, with D perhaps TRBD2 (6 bases). Germline loops: CDR1 SGHDT, CDR2 YYEEEE. The germline V and J ends were trimmed by 4 bases and 4 bases, with 20 bases remaining between them. The CDR3 has 16 amino acids. CDR3 protein: CASSRAFSGTAETQYF. CDR3 nucleotides: TGTGCCAGCAGCCGCGCTTTCTCCGGGACTGCAGAGACCCAGTACTTC.

The V and J genes are TRBV6-1 and TRBJ2-2, with 8 bases lining up with TRBD2. The CDR3 spans 14 residues. With 10 bases clipped from V and 0 bases from J, the junction kept 4 bases outside the gene matches. Per germline, CDR1 MNHNS and CDR2 SASEGT. CDR3 in DNA: TGTGCCATCGCGCGGGGGGCGAACACCGGGGAGCTGTTTTTT. Translated, it gives CAIARGANTGELFF.

This clone is a singleton in its sample. This rearrangement joins TRBV20-1 to TRBJ1-1; the match to TRBD1 covers 9 bases. J gave up 13 bases and V 3 bases, and 6 bases lay outside the gene matches. The CDR3 is 11 amino acids. In germline, CDR1 is DFQATT, CDR2 SNEGSKA (reference sequence). The CDR3 loop reads CSARMGQGHFF. As DNA, the CDR3 is TGCAGTGCTAGGATGGGACAGGGCCATTTCTTT.

The V call is TRBV19, the J call TRBJ2-4; 7 positions agree with TRBD1. The V segment lost 3 bases and the J segment 5 bases; nucleotides outside the gene matches: 4. Germline V gene lookup returns CDR1 LNHDA and CDR2 SQIVND (reference sequence). This CDR3 has 14 residues. CDR3 in amino acids: CASSIDRVQNIQYF. CDR3 in DNA: TGTGCCAGTAGTATTGACAGGGTCCAAAACATTCAGTACTTC.

V and J are TRBV5-1 and TRBJ2-5; D is ambiguous. The CDR3 covers 11 residues. V was cut by 0 bases and J by 5 bases, with 2 bases left in between. Germline CDR1 SGHRS, CDR2 YFSETQ. In nucleotides, the CDR3 is TGCGCCAGCAGCTTGGAGGAGACCCAGTACTTC. This sequence encodes CASSLEETQYF. The full variable domain, with the rest looked up from reference TRBV5-1 and TRBJ2-5, is KAGVTQTPRYLIKTRGQQVTLSCSPISGHRSVSWYQQTPGQGLQFLFEYFSETQRNKGNFPGRFSGRQFSNSRSEMNVSTLELGDSALYLCASSLEETQYFGPGTRLLVL.

V and J are TRBV18 and TRBJ1-4; D call uncertain. This CDR3 has 15 residues. The germline V gene has CDR1 KGHSH and CDR2 LQKENI. V was shortened by 3 bases and J by 2 bases, with 10 bases between the two germline ends. This chain's CDR3 is CASSPSVGTNEKLFF. The CDR3 region has the DNA TGTGCCAGCTCACCCTCGGTTGGGACTAATGAAAAACTGTTTTTT.

CDR3 residues: CASSLSQGPNEKLFF. The CDR3 DNA sequence: TGTGCCAGCAGCTTAAGCCAGGGCCCTAATGAAAAACTGTTTTTT. V usage is TRBV7-9 and J usage is TRBJ1-4; possibly TRBD1 for D (5 bases). This CDR3 region has 15 residues. Germline CDR1 reads SEHNR; CDR2 reads FQNEAQ (reference sequence). V was cut by 2 bases and J by 3 bases, with 10 bases left in between.